This TCR beta chain was observed in a study of cytomegalovirus exposure and HLA in healthy donors. About the study: In an earlier analysis, around 120 million unique TCR beta sequences were found from some 180 million T cells. Findings and caveats of the study: The number of N-insertions in an Asian-associated ancestry cluster was reportedly below the roughly 660-donor mean in a later analysis. Follow-up analysis found HLA locus-dependent TCR association rates, highest for DRB1 and lowest for HLA-C.

As concerns this clone: Its matching antigen is unknown.

The CDR3 is 14 amino acids. V was pared by 8 bases and J by 2 bases, with 13 bases between. The germline V gene has CDR1 LNHNV and CDR2 YYDKDF (reference sequence). PCR amplification relied on 60 Vbeta primers (plus 13 Jbeta primers). Sequencing used immunoSEQ multiplex PCR; TCRdb keeps in-frame clones, though not all of them. The sample carries 100,000 to 150,000 clones, over 70% recorded once. This chain uses TRBV15 with TRBJ1-3; TRBD1 might be the D (5 bases). The TCR comes from a woman between 45 and 60 years old in good health and CMV-seropositive. Sequencing was done on a sample of PBMCs. CDR3 in DNA: TGTGCCACCCCAGGGAAGCTTACTGGAAACACCATATATTTT. Its translation is CATPGKLTGNTIYF.